Listed here is a single T cell receptor (beta chain). These data belong to a study of cytomegalovirus exposure and HLA in healthy donors. In the PCR, 60 Vbeta and 13 Jbeta primers were used. The method was immunoSEQ multiplex PCR; TCRdb's version includes in-frame clones alone and lacks a portion of them. Of 100,000 to 150,000 clones in the sample, about 70% were seen once. The CDR3 spans 15 residues. Losses at the gene ends were 0 bases for V and 6 bases for J; bases not matched to a gene: 8. Per the germline V gene, CDR1 is SGHNT and CDR2 is YYREEE (reference sequence). This chain connects TRBV5-4 to TRBJ1-1; 7 bases agree with TRBD1. The sample taken for sequencing was PBMCs. The source of this sequence is a male donor in good health and CMV-seronegative. CDR3 loop: CASSLVGRTGAEAFF. The CDR3 nucleotides read TGTGCCAGCAGCTTGGTGGGCAGAACAGGGGCTGAAGCTTTCTTT.